This TCR beta chain was recorded in a study of metastatic and nonmetastatic thyroid tumors. Study-level information: It was across blood and tumor or nodule tissue from malignant and benign thyroid patients that repertoires were compared.

All patients were treatment-naive before thyroid surgery. Trimming took off 8 bases at V and 15 bases at J, with 20 bases between the two ends. This CDR3 is built from 12 residues. Only a few counts were recorded for this clone. TCRdb re-called clones from the PCR reads using MiXCR. The profile covers tens of thousands of clones, with about 30% appearing a single time and about 16% taken by the ten largest. The sequencing input was tumor tissue. This receptor was identified in a female donor with papillary thyroid cancer or a benign thyroid nodule (not recorded which). Some clones in this sample may be carry-over from other donors' samples. This chain connects TRBV12-3 or TRBV12-4 to TRBJ2-1; a possible D gene is TRBD2 (5 bases). CDR3 residues: CASGRTYGESFF. The DNA for the CDR3 is TGTGCCAGCGGCCGAACTTACGGGGAGTCGTTCTTC.